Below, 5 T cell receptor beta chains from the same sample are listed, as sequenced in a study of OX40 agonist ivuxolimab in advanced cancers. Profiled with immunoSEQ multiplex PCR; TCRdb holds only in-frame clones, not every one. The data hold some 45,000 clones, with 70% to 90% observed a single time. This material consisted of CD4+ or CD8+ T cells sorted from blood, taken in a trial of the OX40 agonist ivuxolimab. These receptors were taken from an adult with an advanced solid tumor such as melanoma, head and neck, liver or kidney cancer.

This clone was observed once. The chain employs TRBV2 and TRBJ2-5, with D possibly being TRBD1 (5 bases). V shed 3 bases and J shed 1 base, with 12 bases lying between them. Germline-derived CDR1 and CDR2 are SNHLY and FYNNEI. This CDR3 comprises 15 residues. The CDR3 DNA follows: TGTGCCAGCAGTGACTTTGGCAGGGTCCAAGAGACCCAGTACTTC. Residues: CASSDFGRVQETQYF.

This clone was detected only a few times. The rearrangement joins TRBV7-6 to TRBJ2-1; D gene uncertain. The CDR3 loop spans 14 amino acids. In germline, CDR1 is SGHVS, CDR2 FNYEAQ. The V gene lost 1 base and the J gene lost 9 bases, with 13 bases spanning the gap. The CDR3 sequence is CASSLEAGGGEQFF. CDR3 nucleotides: TGTGCCAGCAGCTTAGAGGCAGGTGGTGGTGAGCAGTTCTTC.

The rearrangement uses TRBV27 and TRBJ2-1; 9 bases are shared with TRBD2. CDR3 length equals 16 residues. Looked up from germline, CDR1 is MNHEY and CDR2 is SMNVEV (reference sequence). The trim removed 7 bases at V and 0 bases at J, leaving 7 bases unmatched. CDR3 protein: CASKLTSGRSYNEQFF. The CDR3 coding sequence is TGTGCCAGCAAATTGACTAGCGGACGCTCCTACAATGAGCAGTTCTTC.

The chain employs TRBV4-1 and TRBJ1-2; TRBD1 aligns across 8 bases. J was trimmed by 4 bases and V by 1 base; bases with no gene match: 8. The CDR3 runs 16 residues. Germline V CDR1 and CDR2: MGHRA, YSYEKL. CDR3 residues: CASSQAYPGTGYGYTF. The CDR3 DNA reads TGCGCCAGCAGCCAAGCTTACCCCGGGACAGGCTATGGCTACACCTTC.

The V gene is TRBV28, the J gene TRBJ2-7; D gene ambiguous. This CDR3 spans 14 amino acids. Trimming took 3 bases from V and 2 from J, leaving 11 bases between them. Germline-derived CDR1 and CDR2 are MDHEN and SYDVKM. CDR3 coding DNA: TGTGCCAGCAGTTTTGAGAGAAATCCCTACGAGCAGTACTTC. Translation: CASSFERNPYEQYF.